This T cell receptor (beta chain) stems from a study of T cells in Graves' hyperthyroidism and ophthalmopathy. Amplified TCR beta CDR3 regions derived from RNA transcripts. The TCR CDR3 first-round RT-PCR relied on the HTBI primer set. Via MiXCR, TCRdb re-called the multiplex PCR reads, giving one row per CDR3 protein. Among almost 600,000 distinct CDR3 sequences listed, 14% were seen once. This CDR3 region has 15 residues. Germline assignment: CDR1 LGHNA and CDR2 YNFKEQ. V was trimmed by 1 base and J by 1 base, leaving 10 bases between them. Hyperthyroidism patients were newly diagnosed, had disease duration under 2 months, and were aged 18 to 65 years. Overall study results and limits: Blood samples included most of the expanded thyroid clonotypes exceeding 0.001.

Comment on this clonotype: The target antigen is unknown.

What was sequenced was blood. The chain carries TRBV4-2 and TRBJ1-2; D might be TRBD1 (6 bases). The receptor was derived from a woman in her thirties with Graves' hyperthyroidism that later progressed to Graves' ophthalmopathy. CDR3 loop: CASSQGAGVNYGYTF. As DNA, the CDR3 is TGTGCCAGCAGCCAAGGGGCAGGGGTTAACTATGGCTACACCTTC.